Listed here is a single TCR beta chain. No antigen is known for it. This sample was included in a study of blood T cells in healthy people across ages. Findings of the study overall: In these data, TCR beta diversity tracked strongly with naive T cell percentage. There were more naive CD4+ cells and higher diversity in long-lived donors than in aged donors. Using unsorted PBMCs precluded a conclusive naive versus antigen-experienced comparison.

The CDR3 spans 17 residues. CDR1 and CDR2 from the germline V gene are MNHEY and SMNVEV (reference sequence). V trimming: 6 bases; J trimming: 3 bases; junction bases outside the gene matches: 12. The authors isolated at least 7 million PBMCs per sample. Using a J-beta primer mix together with a sample-barcoded 5' primer, a second PCR was run for roughly 7 to 12 cycles. MiXCR, applied by TCRdb to the 5' RACE reads, yields one record per CDR3 protein. The table includes hundreds of thousands of distinct CDR3 sequences, 35% to 40% detected once. The receptor was derived from a man younger than 35 in good health. The rearrangement links TRBV27 to TRBJ1-2; 11 bases are shared with TRBD1. The source material was blood. CDR3 DNA sequence: TGTGCCAGCAGCACATACGGACAGGGGGCTTTGTACTATGGCTACACCTTC. Translated: CASSTYGQGALYYGYTF.